The subject of this entry is one T cell receptor beta chain. This clone's antigen is unknown. Base quality data are lacking; no much larger clone is found one base away. In total, about 650 healthy bone marrow donors made up the cohort. At the time of sampling, all cohort members were nominally healthy, though unrecorded immune exposures were likely present. The donor was CMV seronegative and belonged to the group of over 300 seronegative cohort members. A peripheral blood sample was provided by each donor, and peripheral blood mononuclear cells were used for TCR beta sequencing. The Qiagen DNeasy Blood Extraction Kit was used to extract genomic DNA from the blood cell samples. This specimen belongs to a study of cytomegalovirus exposure and HLA in healthy donors (dated by TCRdb to the late 2010s). As for the study more broadly: According to an earlier analysis of around 600 of the donors, 150 million to 200 million T cells yielded 95 million to 140 million unique TCR beta sequences and approximately 300 Gb of sequence data. Donor age, sex, ethnicity and CMV serostatus were compiled alongside the repertoire data. The number of donors typed differed by locus, with roughly 629-640 for A, B, C, DRB1 and DQB1, about 500 for DQA1, over 600 for DPA1, and 450 to 480 for DPB1. About 300 gigabases of sequencing data and roughly 90 million unique TCR sequences were included in an early release covering about 700 HLA-typed donors. To predict cytomegalovirus infection status, the study combined high-throughput TCR immunosequencing, statistical association of individual TCRs with disease status, and machine learning. In a later genetic analysis, genome-wide SNP genotypes for 398 of the 666 donors were used, and that subset was treated as a discovery cohort. Because of strong linkage in the cohort, roughly five DR-DQ haplotypes were treated as single units for association and clustering. HLA typing covered class I and class II loci at four-digit resolution. Of the approximately 400 genotyped donors, about 80% fell in the genetic ancestry cluster associated with self-reported Caucasian donors. The study profiled the T cell repertoires of under 700 subjects by immunosequencing and related them to cytomegalovirus serostatus. On average, 235,054 unique TCR beta nucleotide sequences were sequenced per donor among about 400 genotyped donors of the cohort, with roughly 18% of those sequences being non-productive. The later analysis used no new phenotypic data to find candidate immune exposures, relying instead on TCR beta sequences and their occurrence across donors. A later analysis re-examined previously published TCR beta repertoires from about 670 donors and added high-resolution HLA genotyping to investigate patterns of TCR occurrence. The study aimed to test whether signatures of past pathogen exposure could be identified by cataloging public T cell receptors. In an earlier analysis of more than 550 of the donors, high-throughput TCR beta sequencing was used to judge whether each TCR beta V gene segment behaved as functional or pseudogenic. Every discovery cohort repertoire had been produced on one sequencing platform. A separate validation cohort of 100 to 150 different subjects was used in addition to the approximately 670-subject first cohort. General conclusions and limits of the study: According to a later analysis, most CMV-associated TCR beta chains appeared to be HLA-restricted, and the HLA associations seemed to be driven largely by CMV exposure. A later analysis found that TCR association rates varied across HLA loci, with DRB1 alleles showing the most associated TCRs and HLA-C alleles the fewest. Presence/absence analyses assumed roughly uniform sequencing depth across donors, an assumption that may not hold. When HLA alleles, especially DR and DQ, strongly co-occurred, attributing TCR associations to individual alleles was difficult. Cytomegalovirus status was reported to be diagnosed by the classifier with high specificity and sensitivity in both the original and validation cohorts. An association between a missense DCLRE1C variant and V-gene and J-gene trimming of TCR beta chains was found in a later genetic analysis and replicated in an independent cohort. A later analysis associated 16,951 TCR beta sequences with specific HLA alleles at a false discovery rate of 0.05. Compared with equally common non-associated chains, HLA-associated TCR beta chains in a later analysis were more clonally expanded and had lower generation probabilities. According to a later analysis, parvovirus B19, influenza, CMV and Epstein-Barr virus appeared linked to several top co-occurrence clusters. Three of the identified cytomegalovirus-associated TCR beta chains were confirmed in vitro to be specific for cytomegalovirus antigens. In this cohort, only TCR beta chains were sequenced, and detectable features were limited by the absence of alpha or paired-chain data. A later genetic analysis reported fewer N-insertions in productive TCRs among donors in an Asian-associated ancestry cluster than the roughly 670-donor mean. A further reported finding was that TCR beta sequences accurately predicted the HLA-A and HLA-B alleles for most subjects in the first cohort. While some public TCRs were present in many individuals, most TCR sequences turned up only very rarely across donors. It was suggested by the authors that the approach could potentially be generalized to other disease states and immunological phenotypes. Because counts were too low, fewer than 20 rarely observed V segments, including chromosome 9 orphons, were excluded from the earlier analysis of a few hundred of the donors. For the cohort, immune exposure information was limited to CMV serostatus. Correlated functional status among segregating V segments might reflect linkage disequilibrium, but an unknown experimental factor could not be ruled out. An earlier analysis of approximately 540 of the donors showed that most TCR beta V segments appeared in productive rearrangements either about 90% or about 30% of the time, which broadly matched IMGT annotations. A cluster of highly shared sequence variants was judged likely to represent a technical artifact of the sequencing pipeline. The study gave a list of about 160 TCR beta chains associated with cytomegalovirus. Some IMGT-functional V segments, including TRBV6-2 and TRBV6-3, could not be distinguished by the 87-base-pair reads and were therefore excluded. Because HLA typing was missing for some donors at each locus, association tests included only the typed subset.

Receptor amplification or capture employed the immunoSEQ multiplex PCR assay. For the multiplex PCR, a mixture combining 60 forward primers for TCR Vbeta segments and 13 reverse primers for TCR Jbeta segments was used. Amplification of the CDR3 region of rearranged TCR beta genes was performed with a multiplex PCR assay on genomic DNA. On the Illumina HiSeq System, the amplified TCR beta libraries were sequenced as 87-base-pair reads. In the authors' own workflow: In a later analysis, around 80 million unique TCR beta chains were counted across the 666 repertoires, and some 10 million of these chains were shared by at least two donors. Raw reads were error-corrected and collapsed into unique sequences with a nearest-neighbor algorithm that merged closely related sequences to remove PCR and sequencing errors. To assign V, D and J gene segments, CDR3 sequences were aligned to IMGT reference sequences. Each retained sequence needed at least a six-nucleotide match to both a V gene segment and a J gene segment. Rearrangements were classified as productive when the CDR3 lacked stop codons and remained in frame with V and J, and all other rearrangements were classified as non-productive. CDR3 was defined by IMGT convention, running from the second conserved V-encoded cysteine to the conserved J-encoded phenylalanine. The earlier analysis of about 590 of the donors excluded sequences that lacked an unambiguous match to a single V gene segment. An earlier analysis of 450 to 650 of the donors called V segments functional above 56.7% productive rearrangements and segregating when the between-donor standard deviation exceeded 5%. To diagnose cytomegalovirus status from the catalog of TCR beta chain sequences, a statistical classification framework was built. A later analysis assigned V and J genes by comparing TCR nucleotide sequences with IMGT/GENE-DB human TR gene sequences. Using the TCRdist pipeline, a later analysis assigned CDR3 sequences along with most-parsimonious VDJ recombination scenarios. A later analysis defined each TCR beta chain by its CDR3 amino acid sequence plus V-gene family, and excluded reads lacking a unique V-gene family. As a way to deal with suspected cross-contamination and a sequencing artifact, a later analysis dropped approximately 570 nucleotide sequences that were highly shared and had low generation probability. A later analysis calculated a clonal expansion index for each public chain from normalized within-repertoire ranks of inferred template counts. A later analysis computed generation probabilities with a VDJ recombination model fitted to out-of-frame rearrangements, and checked the results against IGoR. A later analysis scored TCR-TCR, TCR-HLA and TCR-CMV co-occurrence with hypergeometric tests, applying a repertoire-size bias correction to TCR pairs. False discovery rates were estimated in a later analysis by permuting HLA or CMV assignments 20 times. In a later analysis, co-occurring TCRs were grouped using DBSCAN, and TCRdist sequence similarity was added for clustering within HLA-allele-positive subsets. Repertoires with fewer than 30,000 or more than 120,000 public chains, plus five repertoires with anomalous nucleotide sharing, were excluded from co-occurrence clustering. TCRdb took over this immuneACCESS table, retaining in-frame rearrangements with V and J assigned. Such tables are incomplete; in checked studies, under half of the missing clones stem from an unresolved V gene, and the remainder is unexplained. V, J and clone size are taken as reported in that table, and D and trimming were inferred from the DNA itself. For this sample the table gives 90,000 to 100,000 clones, of which 78% were detected only once. The top ten constitute approximately 0.83% of the sample.

The junction carries 15 bases between V and J, which are trimmed by 1 base and 6 bases respectively. The CDR3 has 16 amino acids, counting the end cysteine and phenylalanine. Only CDR3 DNA is held: 48 bases, read in frame from base 1. The germline V gene supplies CDR1 SGHVS and CDR2 FQNEAQ. The sequence derives from a woman between 55 and 75 years old in good health and CMV-seronegative. The sequence links TRBV7-8 to TRBJ2-2; TRBD2 is a possible D gene, resting on 5 matching bases. The sequenced sample consisted of PBMCs. The bases are TGTGCCAGCAGCTTAGAAAGGCTAGCTCGTGCCGGGGAGCTGTTTTTT. Its translation reads: CASSLERLARAGELFF.